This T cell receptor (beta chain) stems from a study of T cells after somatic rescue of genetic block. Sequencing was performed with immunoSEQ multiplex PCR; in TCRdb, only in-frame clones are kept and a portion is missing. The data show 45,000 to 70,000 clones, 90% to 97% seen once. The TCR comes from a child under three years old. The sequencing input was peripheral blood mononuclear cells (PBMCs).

The CDR3 DNA reads as TGTGCCAGCAGCCATTTTGGTCGGGGTTCGGGGTCCTACGAGCAGTACTTC. Translated, it gives CASSHFGRGSGSYEQYF. The genes are TRBV5-5 and TRBJ2-7; D may be TRBD2 (5 bases). V was cut by 4 bases and J by 1 base, with 21 bases left in between. Germline V lookup: CDR1 SGHKS, CDR2 YYEKEE (reference sequence). The CDR3 totals 17 residues.